The 25 T cell receptor beta chains reported below all come from one sample, sequenced in a study of early T cells in non-severe SARS-CoV-2 infection. Via MiXCR, TCRdb re-called the 5' RACE reads, giving one row per CDR3 protein. The sample lists about 31,000 distinct CDR3 sequences, roughly 5.7% occurring once. Sequences were obtained from whole blood. All receptors derive from an adult who was a healthcare worker with PCR-confirmed SARS-CoV-2 infection or an uninfected control (not recorded which).

The chain combines TRBV27 with TRBJ1-1; 7 bases are a match to TRBD1. The CDR3 sequence is 14 residues long. Looked up from germline, CDR1 is MNHEY and CDR2 is SMNVEV (reference sequence). V dropped 4 bases and J dropped 5; count of bases not matched to a gene: 7. The chain's CDR3 is CASSSPPGGTEAFF. DNA for the CDR3: TGTGCCAGCAGTTCCCCACCAGGGGGAACTGAAGCTTTCTTT.

This clonotype was counted many times. The chain uses TRBV20-1 and TRBJ1-5; D not certain. Between the trimmed V and J ends, which lost 5 bases and 0 bases, there was a span of 11 bases. Germline V gives CDR1 DFQATT, CDR2 SNEGSKA (reference sequence). This CDR3 comprises 14 residues. CDR3 bases: TGCAGTGCTGGCGGTTGGGATAGCAATCAGCCCCAGCATTTT. It codes for CSAGGWDSNQPQHF.

This clonotype has ten or more counts. In nucleotides, the CDR3 is TGTGCCAGCAGTGGGTGGACAGGGGGCGGGTGGTTGTCCAAAAACATTCAGTACTTC. It translates to CASSGWTGGGWLSKNIQYF. The chain has TRBV28 and TRBJ2-4; TRBD1 aligns across 11 bases. V lost 5 bases, J lost 2 bases, and 14 bases stayed unmatched. The germline V gene has CDR1 MDHEN and CDR2 SYDVKM. The CDR3 spans 19 residues. The full variable domain, in which reference TRBV28 and TRBJ2-4 provide the parts outside the CDR3, is DVKVTQSSRYLVKRTGEKVFLECVQDMDHENMFWYRQDPGLGLRLIYFSYDVKMKEKGDIPEGYSVSREKKERFSLILESASTNQTSMYLCASSGWTGGGWLSKNIQYFGAGTRLSVL.

This clonotype was seen many times. The rearrangement uses TRBV2 and TRBJ2-2; no clear D. Germline V gene lookup returns CDR1 SNHLY and CDR2 FYNNEI. The CDR3 contains 16 residues. V was trimmed by 6 bases and J by 7 bases, leaving 21 bases between them. CDR3 protein: CASSPTGPAMGGELFF. As DNA, the CDR3 is TGTGCCAGCAGCCCCACCGGACCGGCAATGGGCGGGGAGCTGTTTTTT.

This clonotype was seen at least ten times. V usage is TRBV12-3 or TRBV12-4 and J usage is TRBJ2-7; TRBD1 matches 7 bases. The CDR3 is 13 amino acids. Trimming at V came to 5 bases and at J to 4 bases, leaving 5 bases not matched to a gene. The CDR3 loop reads CASSTGQLYEQYF. The CDR3, as DNA: TGTGCCAGCAGTACGGGACAGCTTTACGAGCAGTACTTC.

This clonotype was detected ten times or more. The CDR3 protein is CASNSKRGNNEQFF. The CDR3 DNA follows: TGTGCCAGCAACTCGAAGCGGGGCAACAATGAGCAGTTCTTC. This sequence joins TRBV5-4 and TRBJ2-1, with 7 bases aligning to TRBD2. The junction had 8 bases not matched to a gene; V was cut back by 6 bases and J by 5 bases. CDR1 is SGHNT and CDR2 is YYREEE in the germline V gene (reference sequence). There are 14 residues in the CDR3. The full variable domain, with the rest looked up from reference TRBV5-4 and TRBJ2-1, is ETGVTQSPTHLIKTRGQQVTLRCSSQSGHNTVSWYQQALGQGPQFIFQYYREEENGRGNFPPRFSGLQFPNYSSELNVNALELDDSALYLCASNSKRGNNEQFFGPGTRLTVL.

In this sample, this clonotype turned up many times. The chain recombines TRBV14 with TRBJ2-5; perhaps TRBD2 as D (6 bases). The germline CDR1 and CDR2 sequences are SGHDN and FVKESK. This CDR3 region has 15 residues. Trimming cost V 5 bases and J 3 bases, with 16 bases left between them. As DNA, the CDR3 is TGTGCCAGCAGCTCGGGACTCAGGAGAGAAGAGACCCAGTACTTC. This encodes CASSSGLRREETQYF.

At least ten counts were recorded for this clonotype. The chain couples TRBV20-1 to TRBJ1-6, with a tentative D call TRBD1 (5 bases). The CDR3 contains 13 residues. Germline V gene lookup returns CDR1 DFQATT and CDR2 SNEGSKA (reference sequence). Trimming cost V 6 bases and J 4 bases, with 10 bases left between them. The CDR3 sequence is CSASGTYNSPLHF. The CDR3 nucleotides read TGCAGTGCCAGCGGGACTTATAATTCACCCCTCCACTTT.

CDR3 sequence: CASSLASGTRNEQFF. The CDR3 DNA is TGTGCCAGCAGCTTAGCGTCGGGGACTAGGAATGAGCAGTTCTTC. The rearrangement joins TRBV7-6 to TRBJ2-1; 8 bases align to TRBD2. The junction had 5 bases not matched to a gene; V was cut back by 0 bases and J by 7 bases. This CDR3 spans 15 amino acids. The germline V gene has CDR1 SGHVS and CDR2 FNYEAQ.

Ten or more counts support this clonotype. The chain is built from TRBV10-3 and TRBJ2-3, with 8 positions matching TRBD2. This CDR3 is built from 14 residues. Germline CDR1 reads ENHRY; CDR2 reads SYGVKD. After removal of 6 bases from V and 0 bases from J, the junction contained 2 bases not matched to a gene. DNA for the CDR3: TGTGCCATCAGGACTAGCGTCAGCACAGATACGCAGTATTTT. Its translation is CAIRTSVSTDTQYF.

This clonotype showed up many times. V is TRBV29-1 and J is TRBJ2-2, with 10 bases fitting TRBD1. Looked up from germline, CDR1 is SQVTM and CDR2 is ANQGSEA. The CDR3 contains 16 residues. V shed 0 bases, J shed 6 bases, and the junction held 7 bases outside the gene matches. The CDR3 DNA is TGCAGCGTTGAAGATTATGGGACAGGGGTTTCCGGGGAGCTGTTTTTT. It yields the protein CSVEDYGTGVSGELFF.

The table lists this clonotype with many counts. The J gene is TRBJ2-2, the V gene TRBV6-4; perhaps TRBD1 as D (6 bases). Germline V gene data show CDR1 as MRHNA and CDR2 as SNTAGT. Trimming took 10 bases from V and 2 from J, leaving 14 bases between them. The CDR3 is 14 amino acids. CDR3 region: CATSEGENTGELFF. In DNA, the CDR3 is TGTGCCACCTCCGAGGGGGAAAACACCGGGGAGCTGTTTTTT.

The V call is TRBV10-3, the J call TRBJ2-7; D might be TRBD1 or TRBD2, each matching 6 bases. The CDR3 has 14 amino acids. Trimming removed 0 bases from V and 3 bases from J, with 9 bases in between. Germline lookup yields CDR1 ENHRY and CDR2 SYGVKD. CDR3 protein: CAISESGGGYEQYF. In DNA form, the CDR3 reads TGTGCCATCAGTGAGTCAGGGGGAGGCTACGAGCAGTACTTC.

By sample fraction, this clonotype is medium-sized (0.01 to 0.1%). V usage is TRBV20-1 and J usage is TRBJ2-7, with D tentatively TRBD1 (5 bases). Between the trimmed V and J ends, which lost 3 bases and 3 bases, there was a span of 12 bases. The CDR3 spans 13 residues. Germline values: CDR1 DFQATT, CDR2 SNEGSKA (reference sequence). CDR3 region: CSARAGLFYEQYF. CDR3 nucleotide sequence: TGCAGTGCTAGGGCAGGGTTGTTCTACGAGCAGTACTTC.

The table lists this clonotype with many counts. The DNA of the CDR3 is TGTGCCAGCAGTTTCTCAACTAGCGGGAGCTACGAGCAGTACTTC. Protein sequence: CASSFSTSGSYEQYF. The chain recombines TRBV28 with TRBJ2-7; 11 bases line up with TRBD2. Germline lookup yields CDR1 MDHEN and CDR2 SYDVKM. This CDR3 is built from 15 residues. V lost 3 bases to trimming and J lost 3 bases; unmatched junction nucleotides: 4.

By share, this clonotype counts as medium-sized. CDR3 DNA sequence: TGTGCCAGCAATCCAAGGTGGACTAGCGGACCCTACGAGCAGTACTTC. This gives the protein CASNPRWTSGPYEQYF. The chain has TRBV28 and TRBJ2-7, with TRBD2 matching 10 bases. Per the germline V gene, CDR1 is MDHEN and CDR2 is SYDVKM. Germline trimming cut 7 bases from V and 2 bases from J; bases unmatched to any gene: 11. This CDR3 has 16 amino acids.

The table lists this clonotype with a count of one. The chain links TRBV28 to TRBJ1-4, with TRBD1 identical over 9 bases. Germline-derived CDR1 and CDR2 are MDHEN and SYDVKM. CDR3 length: 14 residues. Germline trimming cut 6 bases from V and 7 bases from J; bases unmatched to any gene: 6. CDR3 sequence reads: CASRLGTGTEKLFF. In nucleotides, the CDR3 is TGTGCCAGCAGGCTTGGGACAGGGACTGAAAAACTGTTTTTT.

This clonotype has a handful of counts. The chain combines TRBV4-2 with TRBJ2-7; perhaps TRBD1 as D (6 bases). V lost 0 bases to trimming and J lost 0 bases, with 15 bases between them. This CDR3 contains 17 residues. From germline, CDR1 is LGHNA and CDR2 YNFKEQ. In DNA form, the CDR3 reads TGTGCCAGCAGCCAAGACGATCCCCAGGGGAGCTCCTACGAGCAGTACTTC. Protein product: CASSQDDPQGSSYEQYF.

The rearrangement joins TRBV2 to TRBJ2-6; 10 bases map to TRBD1. Germline trimming cut 6 bases from V and 4 bases from J; bases unmatched to any gene: 9. The CDR3 contains 17 residues. The germline gives CDR1 SNHLY, CDR2 FYNNEI. The CDR3 DNA follows: TGTGCCAGCAGGGAGAGACAGGGGGCGCCGGGGGCCAACGTCCTGACTTTC. Translating it yields CASRERQGAPGANVLTF.

In its sample, this clonotype was seen many times. V gene TRBV11-2 combines with J gene TRBJ2-5; 9 bases match TRBD2. J was trimmed by 2 bases and V by 5 bases; bases with no gene match: 18. This CDR3 comprises 19 residues. Looked up from germline, CDR1 is SGHAT and CDR2 is FQNNGV. Here the CDR3 reads CASSQVAGVEYRRQETQYF. The CDR3 DNA is TGTGCCAGCAGCCAAGTAGCGGGAGTGGAGTACCGAAGACAAGAGACCCAGTACTTC.

The chain employs TRBV20-1 and TRBJ2-1; tentatively, D is TRBD2 (5 bases). The CDR3 is 13 amino acids. Trimming left V 2 bases short and J 9 bases short, with 14 bases between. In germline, CDR1 is DFQATT, CDR2 SNEGSKA (reference sequence). The CDR3 bases are TGCAGTGCTAGACCCCCCGGACGGGGTGAGCAGTTCTTC. Encoded protein: CSARPPGRGEQFF.

The V call is TRBV14, the J call TRBJ2-5, with D perhaps matching TRBD1 or TRBD2 (6 bases each). CDR3 length equals 17 residues. V shed 1 base and J shed 2 bases, with 17 bases lying between them. CDR1 and CDR2 from the germline V gene are SGHDN and FVKESK. CDR3 in amino acids: CASSQGRGYGQQETQYF. The CDR3 DNA sequence: TGTGCCAGCAGCCAAGGGAGGGGGTATGGCCAGCAAGAGACCCAGTACTTC.

This clonotype has ten or more counts. The V call is TRBV5-1, the J call TRBJ2-3; the D gene is possibly TRBD2 (5 bases). The ends were cut back, 6 bases at V and 4 bases at J, with 12 bases in the middle. This CDR3 spans 13 amino acids. Per germline, CDR1 SGHRS and CDR2 YFSETQ. The CDR3 region is CASNEGVADTQYF. The CDR3 DNA is TGCGCCAGCAATGAGGGCGTGGCAGATACGCAGTATTTT.

Only a few counts were recorded for this clonotype. The chain links TRBV7-9 to TRBJ1-2; D is perhaps TRBD1 (5 bases). V lost 5 bases, J lost 4 bases, and 17 bases lay in between. The CDR3 has 15 amino acids. Germline V CDR1 and CDR2: SEHNR, FQNEAQ (reference sequence). The CDR3 here is CASSRGAGSLYGYTF. The CDR3 DNA follows: TGTGCCAGCAGCCGAGGGGCAGGGTCCCTCTATGGCTACACCTTC. Looking up the rest from reference TRBV7-9 and TRBJ1-2 gives the full variable domain: DTGVSQNPRHKITKRGQNVTFRCDPISEHNRLYWYRQTLGQGPEFLTYFQNEAQLEKSRLLSDRFSAERPKGSFSTLEIQRTEQGDSAMYLCASSRGAGSLYGYTFGSGTRLTVV.

This clonotype was counted between two and nine times. The chain combines TRBV19 with TRBJ2-7; D gene uncertain. Germline V gene sequence: CDR1 LNHDA, CDR2 SQIVND (reference sequence). V was pared by 5 bases and J by 2 bases, with 10 bases between. The CDR3 runs to 13 residues. The CDR3 loop is CASSYSLAYEQYF. The CDR3 nucleotides read TGTGCCAGTAGTTACTCATTAGCCTACGAGCAGTACTTC.